This note documents a single T cell receptor beta chain sequence. Its antigen is undetermined. Trimming took off 1 base at V and 0 bases at J, with 8 bases between the two ends. This CDR3 comprises 15 residues. CDR1 and CDR2 (germline): SEHNR, FQNEAQ (reference sequence). The data stem from a study of CD4+ T cells in melanoma. Study-level findings and limits: A reported correlation linked neoantigen-specific CD4+ T cells to CD8+, macrophage and B cell function. Reportedly, melanoma neoantigen-specific CD4+ T cells showed varied differentiation states.

The protocol was immunoSEQ multiplex PCR, while the TCRdb copy is restricted to in-frame clones and leaves out a portion. The table has roughly 16,000 clones, approximately 76% seen once. The clonotype originates from a human donor with melanoma. The J gene is TRBJ2-3, the V gene TRBV7-9, with no clear D. Sequenced input: cells from a culture (not recorded whether cultured in vitro). For the CDR3, the DNA is TGTGCCAGCAGCTTAGAGGTGGTGAGCACAGATACGCAGTATTTT. It yields the protein CASSLEVVSTDTQYF.